Detailed here is one T cell receptor beta chain. No antigen is known for it. No quality values exist for individual bases; no much larger clone is one base distant. This entry comes from a study of CD8+CD57+ T cells in acquired aplastic anemia (dated by TCRdb to the late 2010s). Some background on the complete study: DNA extracted from sorted CD4+ and CD8+ cells had a mean of approximately 3.5 ug, with a range of roughly 0.18 to 27.4 ug. An average of about 10 million reads for CD4+ cells and roughly 11 million reads for CD8+ cells was obtained from healthy donor samples.

Profiling of TCR beta VDJ combinations and CDR3 sequences used genomic DNA as the template. An Illumina HiSeq 2000 was used for TCR repertoire sequencing. For the original study's pipeline: TRBV/TRBJ rearrangement plots, CDR3 size and DJ length profiles, and Simpson's diversity index were used to assess repertoires. The immunodominant clone was defined as the most abundant DNA sequence in deep sequencing data. CDR3 amino acid sequences were checked for sharing across subjects and were also compared against the VDJdb database and published repertoires. Clones were called with MiXCR by TCRdb after fastp trimmed the public reads at Q25, and only in-frame beta chains were retained. Records with the same CDR3 protein are collapsed into one entry carrying the most frequent genes and DNA. The V and J calls reflect TCRdb's pipeline rather than the authors' work. Counted in this sample were roughly 130,000 distinct CDR3 sequences; 48% of them appeared once. The top ten constitute roughly 2.5% of the sample.

Overall results and qualifications from the work: Between patients and healthy controls, no significant difference in CD8+ Simpson's diversity was found (P=0.060). Although under 35 CD8+ CDR3 sequences were shared by patients and controls, these sequences appeared highly expressed in patients and within the immunodominant clones of patients.

The CDR3 contains 18 residues, cysteine and phenylalanine counted. Kept here is only the CDR3 DNA, which spans 54 bases and is read in frame from base 1. V trim: 5 bases; J trim: 9 bases; unmatched bases: 23. Based on the germline V gene (reference sequence), the CDR1 and CDR2 sequences are DFQATT and SNEGSKA. TCR repertoires of sorted CD4+ and CD8+ blood T cells from severe aplastic anemia patients and healthy subjects were deep-sequenced in the study. Ficoll-Paque density gradient centrifugation was used to isolate peripheral blood mononuclear cells. CD4+ and CD8+ T cells were sorted by FACS or magnetic beads before DNA extraction.

Sequencing was performed on sorted CD4+, CD8+, or CD8+CD57+ T cells (not recorded which) from PBMCs. The sequence was obtained from a human donor in good health, serving as a control. The chain was built from TRBV20-1 and TRBJ2-1, and TRBD2 aligns with 9 junction nucleotides. The DNA sequence is given as TGCAGTGCTCTAGGCCGACAGCGGGGGGCCAGGTTCGGAGGTGAGCAGTTCTTC. The resulting protein is CSALGRQRGARFGGEQFF.